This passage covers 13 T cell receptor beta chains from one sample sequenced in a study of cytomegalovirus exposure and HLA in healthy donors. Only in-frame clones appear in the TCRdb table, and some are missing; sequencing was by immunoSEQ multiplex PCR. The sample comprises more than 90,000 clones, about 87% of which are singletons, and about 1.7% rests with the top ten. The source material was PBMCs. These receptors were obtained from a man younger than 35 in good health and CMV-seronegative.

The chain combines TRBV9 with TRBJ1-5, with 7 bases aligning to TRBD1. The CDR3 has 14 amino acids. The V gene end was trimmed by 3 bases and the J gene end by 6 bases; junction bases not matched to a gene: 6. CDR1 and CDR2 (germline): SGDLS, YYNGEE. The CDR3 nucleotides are TGTGCCAGCAGCGCTGGACAGGCAGGTCAGCCCCAGCATTTT. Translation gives CASSAGQAGQPQHF.

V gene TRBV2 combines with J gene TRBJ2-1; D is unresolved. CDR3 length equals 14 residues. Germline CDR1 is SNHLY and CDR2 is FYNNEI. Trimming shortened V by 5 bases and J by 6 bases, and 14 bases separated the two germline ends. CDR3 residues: CASSLKTGGNEQFF. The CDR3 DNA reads TGTGCCAGCAGTCTCAAGACTGGCGGCAATGAGCAGTTCTTC.

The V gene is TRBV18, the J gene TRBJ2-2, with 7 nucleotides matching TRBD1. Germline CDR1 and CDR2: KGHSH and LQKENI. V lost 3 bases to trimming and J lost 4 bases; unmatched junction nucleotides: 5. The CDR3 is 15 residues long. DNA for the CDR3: TGTGCCAGCTCACCCGGACAGGTATCCACCGGGGAGCTGTTTTTT. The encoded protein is CASSPGQVSTGELFF.

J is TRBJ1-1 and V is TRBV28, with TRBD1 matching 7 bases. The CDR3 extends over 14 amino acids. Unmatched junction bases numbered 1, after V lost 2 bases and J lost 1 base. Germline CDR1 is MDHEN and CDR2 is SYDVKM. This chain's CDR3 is CASSLHRGNTEAFF. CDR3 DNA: TGTGCCAGCAGTTTACACAGGGGGAACACTGAAGCTTTCTTT.

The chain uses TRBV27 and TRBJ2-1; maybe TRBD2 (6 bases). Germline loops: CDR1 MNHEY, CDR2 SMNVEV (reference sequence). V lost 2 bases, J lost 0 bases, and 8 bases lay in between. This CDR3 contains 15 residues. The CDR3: CASSLAGSSYNEQFF. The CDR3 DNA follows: TGTGCCAGCAGTTTAGCGGGAAGCTCCTACAATGAGCAGTTCTTC.

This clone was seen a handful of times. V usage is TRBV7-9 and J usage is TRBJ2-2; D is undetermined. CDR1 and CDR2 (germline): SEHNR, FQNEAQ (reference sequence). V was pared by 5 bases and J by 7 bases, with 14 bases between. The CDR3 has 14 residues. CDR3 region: CASSAETDNGELFF. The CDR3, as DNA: TGTGCCAGCAGCGCGGAGACCGATAACGGGGAGCTGTTTTTT.

The CDR3 spells CASSSGGGVQNEQFF. The CDR3 DNA reads TGTGCCAGCAGTTCGGGGGGAGGGGTCCAGAATGAGCAGTTCTTC. The chain recombines TRBV28 with TRBJ2-1; TRBD2 aligns across 7 bases. CDR3 size: 15 residues. Germline trimming cut 4 bases from V and 7 bases from J; bases unmatched to any gene: 10. Germline CDR1 and CDR2: MDHEN and SYDVKM.

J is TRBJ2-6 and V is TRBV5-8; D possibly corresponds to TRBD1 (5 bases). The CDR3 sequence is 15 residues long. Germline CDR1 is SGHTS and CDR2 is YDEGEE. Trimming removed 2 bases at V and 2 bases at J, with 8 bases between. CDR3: CASSFRGAGANVLTF. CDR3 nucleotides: TGTGCCAGCAGCTTTAGGGGCGCTGGGGCCAACGTCCTGACTTTC.

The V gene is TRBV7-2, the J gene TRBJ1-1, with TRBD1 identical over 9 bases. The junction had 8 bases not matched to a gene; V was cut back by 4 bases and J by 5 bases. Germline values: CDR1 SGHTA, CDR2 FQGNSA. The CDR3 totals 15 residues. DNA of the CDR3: TGTGCCAGCAGCTCTCTACAGGGGGCTAAAACTGAAGCTTTCTTT. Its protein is CASSSLQGAKTEAFF.

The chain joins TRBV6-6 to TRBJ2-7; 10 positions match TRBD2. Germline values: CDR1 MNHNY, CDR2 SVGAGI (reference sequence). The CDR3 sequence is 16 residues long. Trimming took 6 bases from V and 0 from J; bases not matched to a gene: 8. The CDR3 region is CASRVAGGPSSYEQYF. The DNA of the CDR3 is TGTGCCAGCAGGGTAGCGGGGGGCCCGAGCTCCTACGAGCAGTACTTC.

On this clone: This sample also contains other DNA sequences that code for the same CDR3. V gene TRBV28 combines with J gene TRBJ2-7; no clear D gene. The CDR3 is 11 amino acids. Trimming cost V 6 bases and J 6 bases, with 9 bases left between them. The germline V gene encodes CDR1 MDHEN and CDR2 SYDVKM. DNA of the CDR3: TGTGCCAGCAGCTTAAGCCGCGAGCAGTACTTC. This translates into CASSLSREQYF.

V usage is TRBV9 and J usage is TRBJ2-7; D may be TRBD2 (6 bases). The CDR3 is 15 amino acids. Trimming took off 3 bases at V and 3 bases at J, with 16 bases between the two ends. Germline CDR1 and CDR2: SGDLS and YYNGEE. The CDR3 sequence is CASSAGTGLSYEQYF. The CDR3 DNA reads TGTGCCAGCAGCGCAGGAACCGGACTAAGCTACGAGCAGTACTTC.

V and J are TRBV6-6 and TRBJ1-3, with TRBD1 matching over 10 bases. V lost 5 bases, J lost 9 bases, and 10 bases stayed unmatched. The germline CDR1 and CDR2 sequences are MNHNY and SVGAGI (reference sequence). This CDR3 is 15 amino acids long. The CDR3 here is CASSGRGQGEVTIYF. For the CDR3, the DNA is TGTGCCAGCAGTGGAAGAGGACAGGGGGAGGTCACCATATATTTT.